These 22 T cell receptor beta chains share one sample of origin, sequenced in a study of cytomegalovirus exposure and HLA in healthy donors. 13 Jbeta primers and 60 Vbeta primers were used for the PCR. TCRdb's copy holds only in-frame clones and misses some; the assay was immunoSEQ multiplex PCR. Recorded for this sample: 80,000 to 100,000 clones. The sample consisted of PBMCs. These receptors originate from a man aged 50 to 60 in good health and CMV-seropositive.

This sequence joins TRBV7-2 and TRBJ1-1; D remains ambiguous. Trimming took 1 base from V and 4 from J, leaving 7 bases between them. The germline CDR1 and CDR2 sequences are SGHTA and FQGNSA. CDR3 size: 13 residues. CDR3: CASSLVAGTEAFF. CDR3 coding DNA: TGTGCCAGCAGCTTAGTGGCAGGCACTGAAGCTTTCTTT.

The chain recombines TRBV19 with TRBJ1-6; possible D gene TRBD1, 6 bases. The CDR3 runs 16 residues. Trimming took off 3 bases at V and 10 bases at J, with 19 bases between the two ends. Germline loops: CDR1 LNHDA, CDR2 SQIVND (reference sequence). The CDR3 nucleotides are TGTGCCAGTAGTATGGATGTCCAGGGGAAGGCATCACCCCTCCACTTT. Translating it yields CASSMDVQGKASPLHF. The whole variable domain, filled in from reference TRBV19 and TRBJ1-6, reads DGGITQSPKYLFRKEGQNVTLSCEQNLNHDAMYWYRQDPGQGLRLIYYSQIVNDFQKGDIAEGYSVSREKKESFPLTVTSAQKNPTAFYLCASSMDVQGKASPLHFGNGTRLTVT.

The CDR3 DNA sequence: TGTGCCAGCAGTTTCGCTACGGGGTGGAACAATGAGCAGTTCTTC. Translating gives CASSFATGWNNEQFF. This chain connects TRBV27 to TRBJ2-1, with a tentative D call TRBD2 (5 bases). V gave up 3 bases and J gave up 5 bases, with 14 bases separating them. The CDR3 has 15 residues. Germline V gene data show CDR1 as MNHEY and CDR2 as SMNVEV (reference sequence).

The CDR3 DNA reads as TGTGCCAGCAGTTACGGGGCGTCCAGCTCCTACGAGCAGTACGTC. Its protein is CASSYGASSSYEQYV. The V call is TRBV6-5, the J call TRBJ2-7; maybe TRBD1 (5 bases). Germline lookup yields CDR1 MNHEY and CDR2 SVGAGI. The CDR3 extends over 15 amino acids. With 2 bases removed from V and 0 bases from J, the gap between germline ends came to 11 bases.

The rearrangement links TRBV5-6 to TRBJ2-7; 10 bases align to TRBD1. V was clipped by 0 bases and J by 3 bases; unmatched bases: 0. Per the germline V gene, CDR1 is SGHDT and CDR2 is YYEEEE. The CDR3 covers 14 residues. In nucleotides, the CDR3 is TGTGCCAGCAGCTTGGGGGACAGGGGCTACGAGCAGTACGTC. It specifies CASSLGDRGYEQYV.

The rearrangement uses TRBV7-9 and TRBJ2-1, with a weak D call TRBD2 (6 bases). V was pared by 1 base and J by 6 bases, with 13 bases between. CDR1 and CDR2 (germline): SEHNR, FQNEAQ (reference sequence). CDR3 size: 15 residues. CDR3 nucleotide sequence: TGTGCCAGCAGCTTAGGGAGGGGATTCCTCAATGAGCAGTTCTTC. As protein: CASSLGRGFLNEQFF.

The chain employs TRBV20-1 and TRBJ1-1, with unresolved D. The V gene's germline CDR1 is DFQATT and CDR2 SNEGSKA (reference sequence). This CDR3 comprises 10 residues. The CDR3 reads CRAAATEAFF. The DNA of the CDR3 is TGCAGGGCAGCGGCCACTGAAGCTTTCTTT.

The CDR3, as DNA: TGTGCCTCCGCCAGAGGAGGGGCCTACGAGCAGTACTTC. This gives the protein CASARGGAYEQYF. V gene TRBV11-3 combines with J gene TRBJ2-7, with D tentatively TRBD2 (6 bases). Germline CDR1 is SGHNT and CDR2 is YENEEA. The CDR3 length is 13 residues. Trimming pared 11 bases from V and 2 bases from J, leaving 16 bases between.

The chain employs TRBV13 and TRBJ2-7; TRBD1 might be the D (6 bases). V shed 7 bases and J shed 1 base, with 14 bases lying between them. Germline CDR1 is PRHDT and CDR2 is FYEKMQ (reference sequence). This CDR3 contains 14 residues. Written as DNA, the CDR3 is TGTGCCAGCACACAGGGTAGGGTGTCCTACGAGCAGTACTTC. Translated, it gives CASTQGRVSYEQYF.

The rearrangement uses TRBV30 and TRBJ2-2; 8 positions agree with TRBD1. In germline, CDR1 is GTSNPN, CDR2 SVGIG (reference sequence). The CDR3 has 13 amino acids. V lost 3 bases and J lost 4; bases outside the gene matches: 1. The DNA for the CDR3 is TGTGCCTGGAGGGACAGGGTCACCGGGGAGCTGTTTTTT. Protein product: CAWRDRVTGELFF. Full variable domain (remainder filled in from reference TRBV30 and TRBJ2-2): SQTIHQWPATLVQPVGSPLSLECTVEGTSNPNLYWYRQAAGRGLQLLFYSVGIGQISSEVPQNLSASRPQDRQFILSSKKLLLSDSGFYLCAWRDRVTGELFFGEGSRLTVL.

The V and J genes are TRBV19 and TRBJ1-1; 9 bases align to TRBD1. This CDR3 region has 16 residues. V was clipped by 4 bases and J by 1 base; unmatched bases: 7. Germline V lookup: CDR1 LNHDA, CDR2 SQIVND (reference sequence). DNA for the CDR3: TGTGCCAGTAGTACGATTAAGGGACAGGGGAACACTGAAGCTTTCTTT. Protein product: CASSTIKGQGNTEAFF.

The chain couples TRBV4-3 to TRBJ2-3; D might be TRBD1 (6 bases). Trimming shortened V by 0 bases and J by 3 bases, and 16 bases separated the two germline ends. Germline V gives CDR1 LGHNA, CDR2 YSLEER. The CDR3 extends over 17 amino acids. In nucleotides, the CDR3 is TGCGCCAGCAGCCAAGATGGTGCCAGGGGAAGGACAGATACGCAGTATTTT. This sequence encodes CASSQDGARGRTDTQYF.

V usage is TRBV7-8 and J usage is TRBJ1-2; 11 bases are shared with TRBD1. Per the germline V gene, CDR1 is SGHVS and CDR2 is FQNEAQ. The CDR3 contains 14 residues. The V segment lost 4 bases and the J segment 3 bases; nucleotides outside the gene matches: 1. The CDR3 sequence is CASSWGQGDYGYTF. CDR3 nucleotides: TGTGCCAGCAGCTGGGGACAGGGGGACTATGGCTACACCTTC.

The chain combines TRBV9 with TRBJ2-1, with D possibly TRBD2 on 6 matching bases. The CDR3 has 14 amino acids. Germline V gene lookup returns CDR1 SGDLS and CDR2 YYNGEE. V dropped 4 bases and J dropped 9 bases, with 17 bases sitting between them. DNA of the CDR3: TGTGCCAGCAGCCCATGGGACTCCCAGCGTGAGCAGTTCTTC. Translation gives CASSPWDSQREQFF.

The genes are TRBV5-1 and TRBJ2-2; 13 positions agree with TRBD2. V dropped 4 bases and J dropped 5; count of bases not matched to a gene: 8. Germline loops: CDR1 SGHRS, CDR2 YFSETQ. CDR3 length: 17 amino acids. CDR3 in amino acids: CASSTGLAGVGTGELFF. CDR3 in DNA: TGCGCCAGCAGCACAGGACTAGCGGGAGTGGGTACCGGGGAGCTGTTTTTT.

The rearrangement joins TRBV4-2 to TRBJ2-3; D remains ambiguous. The CDR3 sequence is 14 residues long. The V end lost 0 bases, the J end lost 6 bases, and 10 bases lay between the germline ends. Germline values: CDR1 LGHNA, CDR2 YNFKEQ. As DNA, the CDR3 is TGTGCCAGCAGCCAAGATTTGGCGAGGGATACGCAGTATTTT. This codes for CASSQDLARDTQYF.

This chain uses TRBV5-4 with TRBJ2-5, with 7 bases fitting TRBD2. The V segment lost 3 bases and the J segment 4 bases; nucleotides outside the gene matches: 3. Germline CDR1 SGHNT, CDR2 YYREEE (reference sequence). The CDR3 has 13 amino acids. CDR3 sequence reads: CASSWEGPETQYF. The CDR3 DNA reads as TGTGCCAGCAGCTGGGAGGGGCCAGAGACCCAGTACTTC.

V and J are TRBV5-1 and TRBJ1-2, with 8 bases lining up with TRBD1. V lost 0 bases and J lost 4; bases outside the gene matches: 5. CDR1 is SGHRS, CDR2 YFSETQ, per germline. The length of the CDR3 is 15 residues. The chain's CDR3 is CASSLAMTGAYGYTF. Written as DNA, the CDR3 is TGCGCCAGCAGCTTGGCCATGACAGGGGCCTATGGCTACACCTTC.

V gene TRBV5-4 combines with J gene TRBJ2-3, with 11 bases matching TRBD2. Per the germline V gene, CDR1 is SGHNT and CDR2 is YYREEE (reference sequence). The V segment lost 4 bases and the J segment 6 bases; nucleotides outside the gene matches: 10. This CDR3 has 16 amino acids. The CDR3 spells CASSQGLAGPGDTQYF. The CDR3 region has the DNA TGTGCCAGCAGCCAAGGACTAGCGGGCCCGGGGGATACGCAGTATTTT.

The chain uses TRBV5-1 and TRBJ2-1; 7 bases align to TRBD2. The germline gives CDR1 SGHRS, CDR2 YFSETQ. J lost 4 bases, V lost 1 base, and 5 bases had no gene match. The CDR3 totals 15 residues. The CDR3 DNA follows: TGCGCCAGCAGCTTGATGACTAGCCGATACAATGAGCAGTTCTTC. Amino acid sequence: CASSLMTSRYNEQFF.

The rearrangement joins TRBV5-1 to TRBJ2-7; D ambiguous. The V and J ends lost 0 bases and 9 bases respectively, with 13 bases between them. This CDR3 region has 13 residues. Germline V gene lookup returns CDR1 SGHRS and CDR2 YFSETQ. The CDR3 bases are TGCGCCAGCAGCTTGGACGGGTCCTCGGCGCAGTACGTC. Amino acids: CASSLDGSSAQYV.

The gene calls are TRBV5-1 and TRBJ1-1; D is possibly TRBD1 (6 bases). The CDR3 spans 21 residues. Trimming removed 3 bases at V and 1 base at J, with 31 bases between. CDR1 is SGHRS and CDR2 is YFSETQ in the germline V gene. The CDR3 spells CASSSPGNRVIGGKGNTEAFF. The DNA for the CDR3 is TGCGCCAGCAGCTCGCCTGGGAACAGGGTGATTGGTGGCAAGGGGAACACTGAAGCTTTCTTT.